This T cell receptor (beta chain) was identified in a study of blood T cell repertoires in COVID-19. The overall study: Both acute and convalescent COVID-19 samples were obtained from the United States, Italy and Spain.

The table came from immunoSEQ multiplex PCR; TCRdb's copy has only in-frame clones and leaves some out. The sample includes roughly 210,000 clones, around 86% of them seen just once. Across about two dozen US areas, participants ranged in age from roughly 18 to 95 years. The CDR3 totals 12 residues. Germline assignment: CDR1 LGHNA and CDR2 YSLEER. The V end lost 0 bases, the J end lost 8 bases, and 7 bases lay between the germline ends. V usage is TRBV4-3 and J usage is TRBJ1-2; the D is unclear. Input material: PBMCs or T cells enriched from blood (not recorded which). The clonotype was recovered from a man aged 30 to 39 in a cohort exposed to, infected with or recovered from COVID-19 (not recorded which). This CDR3 reads CASSQDLQGYTF. In nucleotides, the CDR3 is TGCGCCAGCAGCCAAGATTTACAAGGCTACACCTTC.